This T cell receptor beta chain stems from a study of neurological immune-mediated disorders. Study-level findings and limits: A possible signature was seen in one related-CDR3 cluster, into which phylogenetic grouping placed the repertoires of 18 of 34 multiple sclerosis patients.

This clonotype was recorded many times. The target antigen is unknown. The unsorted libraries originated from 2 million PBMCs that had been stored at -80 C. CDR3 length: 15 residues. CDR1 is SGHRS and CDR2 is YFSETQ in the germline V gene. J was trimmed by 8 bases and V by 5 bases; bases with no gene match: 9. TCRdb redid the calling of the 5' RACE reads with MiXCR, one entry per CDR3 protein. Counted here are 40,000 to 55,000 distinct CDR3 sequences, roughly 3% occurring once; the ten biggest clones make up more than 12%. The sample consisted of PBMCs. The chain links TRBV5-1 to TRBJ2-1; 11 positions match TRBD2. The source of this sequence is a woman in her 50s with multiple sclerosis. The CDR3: CASRSVAGGLDEQFF. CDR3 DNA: TGCGCCAGCAGATCCGTAGCGGGGGGGCTGGATGAGCAGTTCTTC.